Sequencing of this TCR beta chain was carried out in a study of blood T cell repertoires in COVID-19. Study as a whole: Samples taken during acute and convalescent COVID-19 were collected in the United States, Italy and Spain. The cDNA or gDNA used as material had been derived from T cells, B-cell-depleted T cells, or PBMCs.

V shed 6 bases and J shed 8 bases, with 13 bases lying between them. The CDR3 is made up of 12 amino acids. Per the germline V gene, CDR1 is ENHRY and CDR2 is SYGVKD. Clones were sequenced by immunoSEQ multiplex PCR, and TCRdb holds only the in-frame ones, with some missing. The table records roughly 250,000 clones, roughly 87% of them present only once. In its sample, this clone was seen a few times. The sample taken for sequencing was peripheral blood. The TCR comes from a man in his 60s who had recovered from COVID-19. The chain joins TRBV10-3 to TRBJ1-1; tentatively, D is TRBD1 (6 bases). CDR3 loop: CAIRSWTVEAFF. The CDR3 bases are TGTGCCATCAGAAGTTGGACAGTCGAAGCTTTCTTT.